The 20 T cell receptor beta chains below come from one sample, sequenced in a study of CD8+ T cells in alopecia areata. Treatment described: oral pan-JAK inhibitor, 5-10 mg twice daily. Reverse transcribed after extraction, RNA yielded cDNA as the sequencing template. Sequencing was performed with immunoSEQ multiplex PCR; in TCRdb, only in-frame clones are kept and a portion is missing. The table includes under 350,000 clones, about 62% detected once. Sequenced here: CD4+ T cells sorted from blood, sampled at week 24, from a patient treated with tofacitinib. Receptor source: a human donor with alopecia areata.

This chain connects TRBV27 to TRBJ1-6, with D maybe TRBD1 (6 bases). Germline CDR1 reads MNHEY; CDR2 reads SMNVEV (reference sequence). There are 16 residues in the CDR3. The germline V and J ends were trimmed by 6 bases and 0 bases, with 12 bases remaining between them. Here the CDR3 DNA reads TGTGCCAGCAGACGACAGGCGATCTCCTATAATTCACCCCTCCACTTT. The encoded protein is CASRRQAISYNSPLHF.

The table lists this clone with a few counts. This rearrangement joins TRBV5-4 to TRBJ1-1; D gene uncertain. The CDR3 length is 13 residues. In germline, CDR1 is SGHNT, CDR2 YYREEE (reference sequence). V lost 3 bases to trimming and J lost 1 base, with 7 bases between them. CDR3 loop: CASSYTANTEAFF. CDR3 coding DNA: TGTGCCAGCAGCTACACCGCGAACACTGAAGCTTTCTTT.

This clone occurred a few times. This sequence joins TRBV4-1 and TRBJ2-2, with TRBD1 identical over 8 bases. The CDR3 is 16 amino acids. V shed 3 bases, J shed 1 base, and the junction held 4 bases outside the gene matches. From germline, CDR1 is MGHRA and CDR2 YSYEKL. CDR3 loop: CASSHSGTGNTGELFF. The CDR3 DNA sequence: TGCGCCAGCAGCCATTCCGGGACAGGGAACACCGGGGAGCTGTTTTTT.

This clone was picked up one time. This chain connects TRBV30 to TRBJ1-2; 7 nucleotides line up with TRBD1. Germline CDR1 and CDR2: GTSNPN and SVGIG (reference sequence). V trimming: 3 bases; J trimming: 5 bases; junction bases outside the gene matches: 3. The CDR3 spans 12 residues. DNA for the CDR3: TGTGCCTGGAGAGGGACAGCGTATGGCTACACCTTC. Translated: CAWRGTAYGYTF.

With regard to this clone: The sample holds other DNA sequences that translate to the same CDR3. This sequence joins TRBV18 and TRBJ1-2; 7 bases map to TRBD1. The CDR3 contains 15 residues. Trimming at V came to 3 bases and at J to 2 bases, leaving 6 bases not matched to a gene. Germline CDR1 KGHSH, CDR2 LQKENI. The CDR3 DNA sequence: TGTGCCAGCTCACCTACAGGGGATCCAAACTATGGCTACACCTTC. Protein product: CASSPTGDPNYGYTF. Full variable domain (missing parts from reference TRBV18 and TRBJ1-2): NAGVMQNPRHLVRRRGQEARLRCSPMKGHSHVYWYRQLPEEGLKFMVYLQKENIIDESGMPKERFSAEFPKEGPSILRIQQVVRGDSAAYFCASSPTGDPNYGYTFGSGTRLTVV.

The rearrangement joins TRBV19 to TRBJ2-1; TRBD2 is a possible D gene (5 bases). Germline V gene data show CDR1 as LNHDA and CDR2 as SQIVND (reference sequence). Trimming took 6 bases from V and 2 from J, leaving 5 bases between them. The CDR3 is made up of 12 amino acids. The CDR3 reads CASSGTYNEQFF. CDR3 DNA sequence: TGTGCCAGTAGCGGGACCTACAATGAGCAGTTCTTC.

V gene TRBV11-2 combines with J gene TRBJ2-5; 7 bases align to TRBD2. The CDR3 is made up of 16 amino acids. Germline CDR1 is SGHAT and CDR2 is FQNNGV. Trimming took 2 bases from V and 1 from J; bases not matched to a gene: 7. CDR3 protein: CASSLQSGGGQETQYF. In DNA form, the CDR3 reads TGTGCCAGCAGCTTACAGTCAGGCGGGGGCCAAGAGACCCAGTACTTC.

In its sample, this clone was seen a few times. This chain joins TRBV15 and TRBJ2-7, with D unresolved. V was shortened by 0 bases and J by 3 bases, with 12 bases between the two germline ends. The germline V gene has CDR1 LNHNV and CDR2 YYDKDF (reference sequence). This CDR3 region has 15 residues. CDR3 DNA sequence: TGTGCCACCAGCAGAGATAAAGGCAGCTACTACGAGCAGTACTTC. This translates into CATSRDKGSYYEQYF.

This rearrangement joins TRBV5-6 to TRBJ2-2; D possibly corresponds to TRBD1 (5 bases). This CDR3 region has 14 residues. Germline CDR1 and CDR2: SGHDT and YYEEEE. Trimming shortened V by 5 bases and J by 7 bases, and 15 bases separated the two germline ends. The CDR3 is CASRPLRDNGELFF. In DNA, the CDR3 is TGTGCCAGCAGGCCCCTCAGGGATAACGGGGAGCTGTTTTTT.

In this sample, this clone turned up a few times. V is TRBV23-1 and J is TRBJ1-4; no firm D call. TRBV23-1 is an ORF, with its function uncertain. V shed 7 bases and J shed 5 bases, with 14 bases lying between them. CDR3 length equals 14 residues. CDR3 nucleotide sequence: TGCGCCAGCACTTACGACAACGGGAATGAAAAACTGTTTTTT. Protein product: CASTYDNGNEKLFF.

This chain connects TRBV7-9 to TRBJ1-6; no firm D call. Germline loops: CDR1 SEHNR, CDR2 FQNEAQ (reference sequence). The CDR3 consists of 14 residues. V dropped 1 base and J dropped 6 bases, with 7 bases sitting between them. The CDR3 DNA reads as TGTGCCAGCAGCTTAGTTCGTGGTAATTCACCCCTCCACTTT. Translated: CASSLVRGNSPLHF.

This sequence joins TRBV7-2 and TRBJ2-1, with D uncertain. V dropped 5 bases and J dropped 3 bases, with 2 bases sitting between them. The CDR3 loop spans 11 amino acids. Germline CDR1 and CDR2: SGHTA and FQGNSA. The CDR3 DNA reads TGTGCCAGCAGCGTCTACAATGAGCAGTTCTTC. Its translation: CASSVYNEQFF.

The chain uses TRBV2 and TRBJ2-5; D remains unclear. The germline V gene encodes CDR1 SNHLY and CDR2 FYNNEI. There are 16 residues in the CDR3. The V gene lost 6 bases and the J gene lost 5 bases, with 22 bases spanning the gap. CDR3 DNA sequence: TGTGCCAGCAGGACCCGCCTGGGCGGCAAACGGGAGACCCAGTACTTC. This gives the protein CASRTRLGGKRETQYF.

This clone was seen only a few times. V is TRBV6-4 and J is TRBJ1-5, with 7 bases matching TRBD1. The trim removed 6 bases at V and 6 bases at J, leaving 8 bases unmatched. Germline V gene lookup returns CDR1 MRHNA and CDR2 SNTAGT. The CDR3 length is 14 residues. CDR3 in DNA: TGTGCCAGCAGGGAAGACAGGGACTGTCAGCCCCAGCATTTT. This codes for CASREDRDCQPQHF.

CDR3: CASSRGRVRGSPLHF. The CDR3 nucleotides are TGTGCCAGCAGCCGGGGGAGGGTGCGTGGTTCACCCCTCCACTTT. The chain carries TRBV7-8 and TRBJ1-6, with a weak D call TRBD1 (5 bases). Germline CDR1 is SGHVS and CDR2 is FQNEAQ. The V gene lost 5 bases and the J gene lost 9 bases, with 17 bases spanning the gap. This CDR3 has 15 residues.

This rearrangement joins TRBV29-1 to TRBJ1-1, with D tentatively TRBD1 (5 bases). The CDR3 runs 13 residues. The V and J ends lost 8 bases and 2 bases respectively, with 15 bases between them. Germline lookup yields CDR1 SQVTM and CDR2 ANQGSEA. The CDR3 DNA reads TGCAGCCTGAGGGGCAGGGAAAACACTGAAGCTTTCTTT. Its translation is CSLRGRENTEAFF.

On this clone itself: Other DNA sequences in this sample translate to the same CDR3. V usage is TRBV5-1 and J usage is TRBJ2-2; no clear D. V lost 0 bases to trimming and J lost 5 bases, with 5 bases between them. Germline values: CDR1 SGHRS, CDR2 YFSETQ. The CDR3 runs to 13 residues. Here the CDR3 reads CASSLVLTGELFF. The CDR3 DNA reads as TGCGCCAGCAGCTTGGTTTTGACCGGGGAGCTGTTTTTT. Together with reference TRBV5-1 and TRBJ2-2, the CDR3 gives the full variable domain: KAGVTQTPRYLIKTRGQQVTLSCSPISGHRSVSWYQQTPGQGLQFLFEYFSETQRNKGNFPGRFSGRQFSNSRSEMNVSTLELGDSALYLCASSLVLTGELFFGEGSRLTVL.

The rearrangement links TRBV28 to TRBJ2-5, with D perhaps TRBD2 (6 bases). This CDR3 is 16 amino acids long. Germline CDR1 is MDHEN and CDR2 is SYDVKM. The germline V and J ends were trimmed by 2 bases and 1 base, with 14 bases remaining between them. As DNA, the CDR3 is TGTGCCAGCAGTTTAATCTCCCGGGGGTTCCAAGAGACCCAGTACTTC. It yields the protein CASSLISRGFQETQYF.

The chain has TRBV5-1 and TRBJ1-6; 7 bases agree with TRBD1. This CDR3 spans 15 amino acids. Germline assignment: CDR1 SGHRS and CDR2 YFSETQ. With 2 bases clipped from V and 3 bases from J, the junction kept 2 bases outside the gene matches. CDR3: CASSFRDSYNSPLHF. In DNA form, the CDR3 reads TGCGCCAGCAGCTTCCGGGACAGCTATAATTCACCCCTCCACTTT.

In this sample, this clone turned up many times. The chain has TRBV7-2 and TRBJ2-7; D is uncertain. Trimming removed 4 bases from V and 2 bases from J, with 9 bases in between. The CDR3 covers 13 residues. Germline loops: CDR1 SGHTA, CDR2 FQGNSA. Written as DNA, the CDR3 is TGTGCCAGCAGCTCCACCACCGCCTACGAGCAGTACTTC. Its protein is CASSSTTAYEQYF.